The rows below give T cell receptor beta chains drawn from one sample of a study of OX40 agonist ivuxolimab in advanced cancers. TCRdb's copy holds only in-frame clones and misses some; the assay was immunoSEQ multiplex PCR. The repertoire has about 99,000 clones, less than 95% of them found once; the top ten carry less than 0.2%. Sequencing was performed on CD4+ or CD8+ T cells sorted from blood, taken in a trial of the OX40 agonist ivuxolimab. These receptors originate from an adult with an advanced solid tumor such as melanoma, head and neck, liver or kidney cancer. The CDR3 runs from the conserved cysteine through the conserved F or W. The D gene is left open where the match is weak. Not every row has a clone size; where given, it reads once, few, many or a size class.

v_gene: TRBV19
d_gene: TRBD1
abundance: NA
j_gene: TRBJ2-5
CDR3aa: CASSPTGVQETQYF
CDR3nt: TGTGCCAGTAGCCCGACAGGGGTCCAAGAGACCCAGTACTTC

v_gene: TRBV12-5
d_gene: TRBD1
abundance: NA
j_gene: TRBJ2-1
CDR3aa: CASAPTGTGEQFF
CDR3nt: TGTGCTAGTGCCCCGACAGGGACGGGTGAGCAGTTCTTC

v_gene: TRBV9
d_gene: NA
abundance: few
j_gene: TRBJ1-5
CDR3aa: CASSVLRGNQPQHF
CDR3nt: TGTGCCAGCAGCGTATTGAGGGGCAATCAGCCCCAGCATTTT

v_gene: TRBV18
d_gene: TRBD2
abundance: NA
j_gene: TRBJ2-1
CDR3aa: CASSPRIFSGGEWNEQFF
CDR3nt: TGTGCCAGCTCACCACGGATATTTAGCGGGGGGGAGTGGAATGAGCAGTTCTTC

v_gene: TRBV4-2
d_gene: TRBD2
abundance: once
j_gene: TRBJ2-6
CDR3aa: CASSPGGGSGANVLTF
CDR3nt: TGTGCCAGCAGCCCGGGGGGGGGCTCTGGGGCCAACGTCCTGACTTTC

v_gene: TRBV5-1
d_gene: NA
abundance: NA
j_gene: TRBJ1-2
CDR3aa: CASSQVWGDYGYTF
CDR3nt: TGCGCCAGCAGCCAAGTTTGGGGGGACTATGGCTACACCTTC

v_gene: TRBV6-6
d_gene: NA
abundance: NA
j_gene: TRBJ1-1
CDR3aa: CASRRASAAFF
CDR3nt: TGTGCCAGCCGGCGGGCCTCGGCTGCTTTCTTT

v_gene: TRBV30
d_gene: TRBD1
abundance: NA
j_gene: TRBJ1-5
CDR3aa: CAWSVRGQVNQPQHF
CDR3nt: TGTGCCTGGAGTGTAAGGGGGCAGGTCAATCAGCCCCAGCATTTT

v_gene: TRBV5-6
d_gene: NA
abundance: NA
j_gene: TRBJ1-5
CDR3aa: CASSLYGRQATPYQPQHF
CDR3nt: TGTGCCAGCAGCTTGTACGGCAGACAGGCGACCCCTTATCAGCCCCAGCATTTT

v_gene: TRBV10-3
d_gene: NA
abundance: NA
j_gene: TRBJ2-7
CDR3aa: CAISESTGRGPYEQYF
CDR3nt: TGTGCCATCAGTGAGTCGACGGGCAGGGGCCCCTACGAGCAGTACTTC

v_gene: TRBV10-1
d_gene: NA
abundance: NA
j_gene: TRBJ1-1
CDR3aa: CASSVNNRGNTEAFF
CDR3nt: TGCGCCAGCAGTGTCAATAACCGAGGGAACACTGAAGCTTTCTTT

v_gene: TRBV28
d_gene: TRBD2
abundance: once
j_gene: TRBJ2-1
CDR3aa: CASNPASGSRNEQFF
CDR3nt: TGTGCCAGCAATCCAGCTAGCGGGAGTAGGAATGAGCAGTTCTTC

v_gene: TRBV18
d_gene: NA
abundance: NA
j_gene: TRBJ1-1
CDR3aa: CASSPPEGGGLAFF
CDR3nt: TGTGCCAGCTCACCACCGGAGGGCGGGGGCTTGGCTTTCTTT

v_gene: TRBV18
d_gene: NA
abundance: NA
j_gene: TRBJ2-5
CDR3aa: CASSPAGLQETQYF
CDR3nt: TGTGCCAGCTCACCCGCCGGGCTCCAAGAGACCCAGTACTTC

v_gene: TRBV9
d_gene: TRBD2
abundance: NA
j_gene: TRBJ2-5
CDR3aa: CASSVGKAGLAGATETQYF
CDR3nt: TGTGCCAGCAGCGTAGGCAAGGCGGGGCTAGCGGGAGCAACGGAGACCCAGTACTTC

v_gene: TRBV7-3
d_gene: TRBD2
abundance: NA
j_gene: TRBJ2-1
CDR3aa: CASSLTGSGRWNEQFF
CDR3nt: TGTGCCAGCAGCTTAACTGGTAGCGGGAGGTGGAATGAGCAGTTCTTC

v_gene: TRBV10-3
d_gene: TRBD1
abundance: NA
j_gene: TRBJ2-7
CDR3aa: CAISENSGTGSYEQYF
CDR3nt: TGTGCCATCAGTGAGAACTCCGGGACAGGGAGTTACGAGCAGTACTTC

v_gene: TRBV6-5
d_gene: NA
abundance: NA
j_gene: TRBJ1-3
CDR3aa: CASRWGSSGNTIYF
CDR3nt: TGTGCCAGCAGGTGGGGTTCTTCTGGAAACACCATATATTTT

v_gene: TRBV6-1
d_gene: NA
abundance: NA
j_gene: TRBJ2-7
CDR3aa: CASRRDSLYEQYF
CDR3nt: TGTGCCAGCAGGCGGGACAGTTTATACGAGCAGTACTTC

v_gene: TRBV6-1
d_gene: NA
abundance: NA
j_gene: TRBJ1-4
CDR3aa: CASSEATRRVVGKLFF
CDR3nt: TGTGCCAGCAGTGAAGCGACGAGGCGGGTGGTTGGAAAACTGTTTTTT

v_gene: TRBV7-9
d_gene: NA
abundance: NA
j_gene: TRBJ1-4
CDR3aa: CASSLGDRSTNEKLFF
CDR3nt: TGTGCCAGCAGCTTAGGGGACCGATCAACTAATGAAAAACTGTTTTTT

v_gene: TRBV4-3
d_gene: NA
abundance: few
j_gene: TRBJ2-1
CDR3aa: CASSQPGRSYNEQFF
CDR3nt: TGCGCCAGCAGCCAACCGGGTCGTTCCTACAATGAGCAGTTCTTC

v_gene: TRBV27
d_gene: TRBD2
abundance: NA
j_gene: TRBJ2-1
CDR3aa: CASSLDGGALYNEQFF
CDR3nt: TGTGCCAGCAGTTTAGACGGGGGGGCCCTTTACAATGAGCAGTTCTTC

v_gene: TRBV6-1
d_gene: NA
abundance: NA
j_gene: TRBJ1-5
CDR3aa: CASGRGSNQPQHF
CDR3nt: TGTGCCAGCGGGCGGGGGAGCAATCAGCCTCAGCATTTT

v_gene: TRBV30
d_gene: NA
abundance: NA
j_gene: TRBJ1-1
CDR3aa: CAWSVSPTFNTEAFF
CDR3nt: TGTGCCTGGAGTGTCTCCCCAACATTTAACACTGAAGCTTTCTTT

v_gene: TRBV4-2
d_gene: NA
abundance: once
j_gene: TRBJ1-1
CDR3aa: CASSQEVQDNTEAFF
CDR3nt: TGTGCCAGCAGCCAAGAAGTACAGGATAACACTGAAGCTTTCTTT

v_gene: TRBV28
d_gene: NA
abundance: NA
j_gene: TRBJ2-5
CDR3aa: CASSLFFPSDVQETQYF
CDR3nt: TGTGCCAGCAGTTTATTTTTCCCTAGCGACGTACAAGAGACCCAGTACTTC

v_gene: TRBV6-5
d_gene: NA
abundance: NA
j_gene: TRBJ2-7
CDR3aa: CASTQGREQYF
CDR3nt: TGTGCCAGCACCCAGGGACGGGAGCAGTACTTC

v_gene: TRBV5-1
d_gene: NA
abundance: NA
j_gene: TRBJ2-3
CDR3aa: CASFPGNGLSTDTQYF
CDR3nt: TGCGCCAGCTTTCCTGGAAACGGCCTTAGCACAGATACGCAGTATTTT

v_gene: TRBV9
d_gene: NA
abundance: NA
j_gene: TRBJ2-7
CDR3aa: CASSVDRGSSYEQYF
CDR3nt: TGTGCCAGCAGCGTCGATCGAGGGTCATCCTACGAGCAGTACTTC

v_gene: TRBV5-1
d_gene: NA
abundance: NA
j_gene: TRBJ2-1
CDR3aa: CASSGGASDNEQFF
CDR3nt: TGCGCCAGCAGCGGGGGGGCCTCGGACAATGAGCAGTTCTTC

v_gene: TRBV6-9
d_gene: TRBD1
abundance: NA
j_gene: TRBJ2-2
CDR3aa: CASGGQGGTGELFF
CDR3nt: TGTGCCAGCGGGGGACAGGGTGGCACCGGGGAGCTGTTTTTT

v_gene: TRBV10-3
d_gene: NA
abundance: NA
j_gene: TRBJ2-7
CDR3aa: CAISESTLGYEQYF
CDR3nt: TGTGCCATCAGTGAGTCGACTCTAGGCTACGAGCAGTACTTC

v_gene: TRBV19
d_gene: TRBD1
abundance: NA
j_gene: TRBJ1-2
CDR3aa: CASRPFPQGGKDYGYTF
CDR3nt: TGTGCCAGTAGACCCTTCCCGCAGGGGGGCAAGGACTATGGCTACACCTTC

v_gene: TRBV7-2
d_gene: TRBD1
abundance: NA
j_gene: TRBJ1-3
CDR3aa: CASASQGFGGNTIYF
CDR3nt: TGTGCCAGCGCGTCACAGGGGTTCGGTGGAAACACCATATATTTT

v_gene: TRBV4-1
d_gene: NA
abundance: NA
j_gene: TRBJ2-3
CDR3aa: CASSQESGSTRWDTQYF
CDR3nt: TGCGCCAGCAGCCAAGAATCCGGGTCCACAAGGTGGGATACGCAGTATTTT

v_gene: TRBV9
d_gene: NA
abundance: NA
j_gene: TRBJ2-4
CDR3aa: CASSDRDTLAKNIQYF
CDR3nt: TGTGCCAGCAGCGACCGGGATACACTAGCCAAAAACATTCAGTACTTC

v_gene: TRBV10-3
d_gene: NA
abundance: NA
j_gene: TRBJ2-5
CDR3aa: CAISDGNQETQYF
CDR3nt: TGTGCCATCAGTGACGGAAACCAAGAGACCCAGTACTTC

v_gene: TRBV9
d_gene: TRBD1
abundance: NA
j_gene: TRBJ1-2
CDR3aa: CASSPGLGGNYGYTF
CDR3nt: TGTGCCAGCAGCCCCGGTTTAGGGGGCAACTATGGCTACACCTTC

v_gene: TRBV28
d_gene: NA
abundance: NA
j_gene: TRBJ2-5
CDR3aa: CASSGRPRETQYF
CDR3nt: TGTGCCAGCAGTGGCCGCCCTAGAGAGACCCAGTACTTC

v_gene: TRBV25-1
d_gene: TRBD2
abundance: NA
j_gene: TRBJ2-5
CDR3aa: CASTLAGGGETQYF
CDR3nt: TGTGCCAGCACCCTAGCGGGAGGCGGCGAGACCCAGTACTTC

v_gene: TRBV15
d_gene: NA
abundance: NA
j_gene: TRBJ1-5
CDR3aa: CATSRDRWVQPQHF
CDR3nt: TGTGCCACCAGCAGAGACAGATGGGTCCAGCCCCAGCATTTT

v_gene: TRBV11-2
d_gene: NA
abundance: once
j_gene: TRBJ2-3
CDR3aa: CASSLLLADTDTQYF
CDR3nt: TGTGCCAGCAGCTTACTTTTAGCGGACACAGATACGCAGTATTTT

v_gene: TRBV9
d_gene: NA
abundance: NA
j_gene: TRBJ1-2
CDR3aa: CASSVVDSDGGYTF
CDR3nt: TGTGCCAGCAGCGTAGTCGACAGCGATGGAGGCTACACCTTC

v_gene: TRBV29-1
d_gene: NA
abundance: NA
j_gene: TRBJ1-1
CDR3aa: CSVWASKGNTEAFF
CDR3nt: TGCAGCGTGTGGGCCTCCAAGGGGAACACTGAAGCTTTCTTT